The clone carrying this T cell receptor (beta chain) was counted a single time. Germline V gives CDR1 KGHSH, CDR2 LQKENI. Trimming took 2 bases from V and 3 from J, leaving 9 bases between them. The CDR3 runs to 14 residues. The record originates from a study of metastatic and nonmetastatic thyroid tumors. With MiXCR, TCRdb called clones anew from the PCR reads. The sample lists more than 5,500 clones; roughly two fifths were seen once. Every patient was untreated before thyroid surgery. The TCR comes from a female donor with papillary thyroid cancer or a benign thyroid nodule (not recorded which). Some clones in this sample may be carry-over from other donors' samples. The rearrangement links TRBV18 to TRBJ2-3, with D unclear. The material sequenced was tumor tissue. The CDR3 here is CASSPARATDTQYF. Here the CDR3 DNA reads TGTGCCAGCTCACCAGCCCGGGCAACAGATACGCAGTATTTT.